This T cell receptor (beta chain) was sequenced for a study of blood T cell repertoires in COVID-19. Overall study: The analysed material was cDNA or gDNA that came from T cells, B-cell-depleted T cells, or PBMCs.

This CDR3 comprises 15 residues. Germline V gives CDR1 GTSNPN, CDR2 SVGIG (reference sequence). Trimming removed 1 base from V and 6 bases from J, with 13 bases in between. In the original workflow: Estimation of nucleated cell counts relied on the amplification of reference gene primers. This table comes from immunoSEQ multiplex PCR, and its TCRdb copy is limited to in-frame clones, with some not included. The V and J calls and the clone size are those of that table, but D and trimming were determined from the DNA. The profile shows approximately 52,000 clones, 90% of them singletons. The material sequenced was peripheral blood. This sequence originates from a human donor in a cohort sampled during active COVID-19. This chain joins TRBV30 and TRBJ1-6, with unresolved D. CDR3: CAWSDTTRPNSPLHF. As DNA, the CDR3 is TGTGCCTGGAGTGACACGACAAGGCCTAATTCACCCCTCCACTTT.